The rows below give T cell receptor beta chains drawn from one sample of a study of a mutant IDH1 vaccine in newly diagnosed glioma. Which antigens these TCRs recognize remains unknown. Here immunoSEQ multiplex PCR was the method, and the copy in TCRdb shows in-frame clones only, minus some. Of about 60,000 clones listed, about 86% are singletons. Material: PBMCs, obtained from a glioma patient whose treatment included an IDH1 peptide vaccine. Every receptor here comes from a woman in her fifties or sixties with glioma. Both conserved end residues are part of each CDR3. Fields, in order: D gene, clone size, V gene, J gene, CDR3 protein, CDR3 DNA. D genes are given only for firm matches. Expanded clones are given a class, and other clones once, few, many or no size at all.

TRBD1	once	TRBV4-2	TRBJ1-4	CASSLSRGQGNEKLFF	TGTGCCAGCAGCCTCTCCAGGGGGCAAGGTAATGAAAAACTGTTTTTT
TRBD1	NA	TRBV29-1	TRBJ2-4	CSVGGDRGFENIQYF	TGCAGCGTTGGGGGGGACAGGGGATTTGAAAACATTCAGTACTTC
NA	NA	TRBV14	TRBJ2-7	CASSQTPLGGQYF	TGTGCCAGCAGCCAAACCCCCTTGGGGGGGCAGTACTTC
NA	NA	TRBV19	TRBJ1-3	CASSIDQEVRNTIYF	TGTGCCAGTAGTATAGATCAGGAAGTACGAAACACCATATATTTT
TRBD1	NA	TRBV2	TRBJ2-2	CASSGTDTGELFF	TGTGCCAGCAGCGGGACAGACACCGGGGAGCTGTTTTTT
TRBD2	NA	TRBV10-3	TRBJ2-3	CAISESGGGPRSTDTQYF	TGTGCCATCAGTGAGTCGGGCGGGGGGCCTCGTAGCACAGATACGCAGTATTTT
NA	NA	TRBV29-1	TRBJ2-3	CSYLSSTDTQYF	TGCAGTTATCTGAGCAGCACAGATACGCAGTATTTT
NA	NA	TRBV29-1	TRBJ1-2	CSVDSGYGYTF	TGCAGCGTTGATAGCGGCTATGGCTACACCTTC
TRBD1	NA	TRBV30	TRBJ1-4	CAWSVMGQGNEKLFF	TGTGCCTGGAGTGTAATGGGACAGGGGAACGAAAAACTGTTTTTT
NA	NA	TRBV6-5	TRBJ2-7	CASSLVYTSLYEQYF	TGTGCCAGCAGTTTAGTTTATACAAGCCTTTACGAGCAGTACTTC
NA	NA	TRBV2	TRBJ1-1	CASSEAGTGAFF	TGTGCCAGCAGTGAAGCGGGGACGGGAGCTTTCTTT
NA	NA	TRBV28	TRBJ2-5	CASMGVGVVQETQYF	TGTGCTTCCATGGGGGTTGGGGTGGTACAAGAGACCCAGTACTTC
NA	NA	TRBV6-1	TRBJ1-1	CASSELGGKAFF	TGTGCCAGCAGTGAATTAGGAGGTAAAGCTTTCTTT
TRBD1	NA	TRBV10-1	TRBJ2-7	CASSATGQGVAEQYF	TGCGCCAGCAGTGCGACGGGACAGGGAGTTGCCGAGCAGTACTTC
NA	NA	TRBV5-6	TRBJ2-7	CASTEGGSYEQYF	TGTGCCAGCACCGAAGGAGGGTCCTACGAGCAGTACTTC
TRBD2	NA	TRBV7-2	TRBJ2-7	CASSWPGRGVYEQYF	TGTGCCAGCAGCTGGCCGGGGCGGGGGGTCTACGAGCAGTACTTC
TRBD1	NA	TRBV19	TRBJ1-1	CASETGGNTEAFF	TGTGCCAGTGAGACAGGGGGGAACACTGAAGCTTTCTTT
TRBD2	NA	TRBV7-6	TRBJ2-3	CASSPTVAGGPDTQYF	TGTGCCAGCAGCCCCACCGTAGCGGGGGGGCCAGATACGCAGTATTTT
NA	few	TRBV29-1	TRBJ1-3	CSVEDHRVSSGNTIYF	TGCAGCGTTGAAGATCACCGGGTGAGCTCTGGAAACACCATATATTTT
TRBD2	NA	TRBV10-3	TRBJ2-1	CATGGSYNEQFF	TGTGCCACGGGGGGGTCCTACAATGAGCAGTTCTTC
NA	NA	TRBV5-6	TRBJ2-5	CASSGGQKTQYF	TGTGCCAGCAGCGGGGGCCAAAAGACCCAGTACTTC
TRBD2	NA	TRBV11-2	TRBJ2-3	CASSRKRLAGGPDTQYF	TGTGCCAGCAGCCGTAAACGACTAGCGGGGGGGCCCGATACGCAGTATTTT
NA	NA	TRBV18	TRBJ1-4	CASSPERTNEKLFF	TGTGCCAGCTCACCAGAGCGAACTAATGAAAAACTGTTTTTT
TRBD1	NA	TRBV6-1	TRBJ1-4	CASSEAKGAHKTNEKLFF	TGTGCCAGCAGTGAAGCTAAGGGGGCCCACAAAACTAATGAAAAACTGTTTTTT
NA	NA	TRBV7-9	TRBJ2-1	CASSRGRNNEQFF	TGTGCCAGCAGCCGGGGAAGGAACAATGAGCAGTTCTTC
NA	NA	TRBV11-2	TRBJ1-1	CASSSPQGNTEAFF	TGTGCCAGCAGCTCTCCTCAGGGAAACACTGAAGCTTTCTTT
NA	NA	TRBV19	TRBJ2-7	CASRDIQGGGGTSEQYF	TGTGCCAGTAGGGATATCCAGGGAGGGGGCGGAACGTCCGAGCAGTACTTC
TRBD1	NA	TRBV7-2	TRBJ1-5	CASSPTGQFNQPQHF	TGTGCCAGCAGCCCGACGGGACAGTTCAATCAGCCCCAGCATTTT
NA	NA	TRBV2	TRBJ1-5	CASSELESNQPQHF	TGTGCCAGCAGTGAATTGGAGAGCAATCAGCCCCAGCATTTT
NA	once	TRBV20-1	TRBJ2-5	CSARGQETQYF	TGCAGTGCTAGGGGGCAAGAGACCCAGTACTTC
NA	few	TRBV4-1	TRBJ1-1	CASSQRGTEAFF	TGCGCCAGCAGCCAACGGGGCACTGAAGCTTTCTTT
NA	NA	TRBV19	TRBJ1-2	CASSRSGGGYGYTF	TGTGCCAGTAGTAGATCGGGGGGTGGCTATGGCTACACCTTC